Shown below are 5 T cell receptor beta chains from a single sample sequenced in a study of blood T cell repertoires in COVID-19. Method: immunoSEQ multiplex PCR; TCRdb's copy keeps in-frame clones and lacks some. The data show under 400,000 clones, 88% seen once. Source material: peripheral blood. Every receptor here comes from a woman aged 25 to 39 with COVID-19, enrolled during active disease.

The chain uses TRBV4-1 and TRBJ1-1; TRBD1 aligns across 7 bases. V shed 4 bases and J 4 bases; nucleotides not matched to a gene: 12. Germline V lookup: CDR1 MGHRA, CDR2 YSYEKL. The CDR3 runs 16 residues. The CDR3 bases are TGCGCCAGCAGCCGAGGGCCTACAGGGGCGGGCACTGAAGCTTTCTTT. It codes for CASSRGPTGAGTEAFF.

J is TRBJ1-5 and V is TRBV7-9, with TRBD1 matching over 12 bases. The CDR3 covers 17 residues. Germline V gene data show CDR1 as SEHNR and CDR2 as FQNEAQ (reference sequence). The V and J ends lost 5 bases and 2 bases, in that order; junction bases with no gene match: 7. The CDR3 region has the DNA TGTGCCAGCAGCCGTGGGACAGGGGGCGAGGGCAATCAGCCCCAGCATTTT. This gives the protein CASSRGTGGEGNQPQHF. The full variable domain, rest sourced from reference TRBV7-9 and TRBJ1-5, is DTGVSQNPRHKITKRGQNVTFRCDPISEHNRLYWYRQTLGQGPEFLTYFQNEAQLEKSRLLSDRFSAERPKGSFSTLEIQRTEQGDSAMYLCASSRGTGGEGNQPQHFGDGTRLSIL.

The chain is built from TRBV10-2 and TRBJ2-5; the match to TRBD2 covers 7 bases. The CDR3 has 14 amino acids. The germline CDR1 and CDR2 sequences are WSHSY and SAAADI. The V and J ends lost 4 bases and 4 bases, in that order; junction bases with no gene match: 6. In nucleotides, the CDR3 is TGCGCCAGCAGTGGAGCGGGGTGGGGAGAGACCCAGTACTTC. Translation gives CASSGAGWGETQYF.

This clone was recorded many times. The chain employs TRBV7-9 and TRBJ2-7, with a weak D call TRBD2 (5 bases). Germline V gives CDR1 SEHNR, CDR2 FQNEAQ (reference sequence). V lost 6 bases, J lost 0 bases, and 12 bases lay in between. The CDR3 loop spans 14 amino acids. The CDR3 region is CASRWGESSYEQYV. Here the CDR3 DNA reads TGTGCCAGCAGGTGGGGAGAGAGCTCCTACGAGCAGTACGTC.

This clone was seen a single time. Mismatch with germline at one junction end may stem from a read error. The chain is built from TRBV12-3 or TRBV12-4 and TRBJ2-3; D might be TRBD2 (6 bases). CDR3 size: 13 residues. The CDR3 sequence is CASSLVNMGLLDF. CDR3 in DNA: TGTGCCAGCAGTTTGGTCAATATGGGACTTTTGGATTTT.